This T cell receptor beta chain was obtained from a study of shared clonotypes between healthy human individuals. There were no recent acute infections or vaccinations among the donors, who were healthy HIV-negative adults. This CDR3 has 13 residues. V dropped 2 bases and J dropped 5 bases, with 7 bases sitting between them. The germline gives CDR1 MNHNS, CDR2 SASEGT. Sequencing used immunoSEQ multiplex PCR; TCRdb keeps in-frame clones, though not all of them. In the table there are approximately 1,000,000 clones, 70% to 80% of which are singletons. This receptor was identified in a young man in good health. Some clones in this sample may be carry-over from other donors' samples. This sequence joins TRBV6-1 and TRBJ1-5, with D unclear. Sequences were obtained from memory CD4+ T cells from PBMCs. Subset in this sample: CD45RA-negative fraction. This CDR3 reads CASSENSDQPQHF. CDR3 nucleotide sequence: TGTGCCAGCAGTGAAAACAGCGATCAGCCCCAGCATTTT.